There are a few counts of the clone carrying this T cell receptor (beta chain). Its target is unknown. Germline CDR1 and CDR2: SGHTA and FQGNSA. Trimming cost V 1 base and J 8 bases, with 14 bases left between them. The CDR3 loop spans 14 amino acids. Produced via immunoSEQ multiplex PCR; TCRdb's table is partial and in-frame only. Of 150,000 or so clones in the sample, just over 90% were seen once. These data are taken from a study of T cell responses to AZD1222 COVID-19 vaccine. Study as a whole: Second-dose recipients at about 4 or about 12 weeks were treated as one pooled group. Study-level results: Baseline antibody screening turned up just a handful of seropositive AZD1222 recipients. Repertoire collection took place solely once the T cell response had peaked. Donor demographics were predominantly white British with a female majority; clonal diversity may be underestimated.

The gene calls are TRBV7-2 and TRBJ1-2; D is unclear. This sample comprised peripheral blood, obtained on day 0 of AZD1222 vaccination. The sequence was obtained from an adult in good health. The CDR3 nucleotides read TGTGCCAGCAGCTTAGGTTTGGCAGGTCGAGGCTACACCTTC. It codes for CASSLGLAGRGYTF.